Many counts were recorded for the clone carrying this TCR beta chain. The sample belongs to a study of T-cell reconstitution after alpha-beta-depleted transplantation in children. During its preparation, the TCRbeta library received unique molecular identifiers. TCRdb re-called the PCR reads through MiXCR, storing one row per CDR3 protein. This table holds hundreds of thousands of distinct CDR3 sequences, around 13% found once. The V gene's germline CDR1 is SGHTA and CDR2 FQGNSA. V was trimmed by 4 bases and J by 0 bases, leaving 10 bases between them. The CDR3 is made up of 15 amino acids. This clonotype was obtained from a girl aged 2 to 10 with congenital amegakaryocytic thrombocytopenia, due to receive a stem cell transplant. The genes are TRBV7-2 and TRBJ2-1; tentative D call: TRBD2 (5 bases). The input for sequencing was PBMCs, taken before TCRalphabeta/CD19-depleted stem cell transplant. The CDR3 spells CASSSRTGSYNEQFF. In DNA form, the CDR3 reads TGTGCCAGCAGCTCGAGGACTGGCTCCTACAATGAGCAGTTCTTC.